This is a list of T cell receptor beta chains from one sample in a study of identical twins. TCRdb fed the 5' RACE reads into MiXCR, producing one record per CDR3 protein. The repertoire includes about 470,000 distinct CDR3 sequences, 24% of them detected once, and over 2.5% sits in the top ten. The sample also formed part of further work on T cells expressing NK-cell markers.

The specimen was CD4+ T cells sorted from blood. These receptors all stem from a woman aged 18-29 years in good health. The CDR3 runs from the conserved cysteine through the conserved F or W. A D gene is named only where the DNA matches it firmly. Clone size, where shown, is once, few, many, or a class for clones that have expanded.

clone_size	v_call	d_call	j_call	cdr3_aa	cdr3_nt
few	TRBV5-4	TRBD2	TRBJ2-1	CASSVSGRAQEQFF	TGTGCCAGCAGCGTTAGCGGGAGGGCCCAGGAGCAGTTCTTC
many	TRBV19	.	TRBJ1-5	CASSKVRQPNQPQHF	TGTGCCAGTAGTAAGGTGAGACAGCCCAATCAGCCCCAGCATTTT
.	TRBV5-1	.	TRBJ2-5	CASSLGRTAQETQYF	TGCGCCAGCAGCTTGGGCAGGACGGCCCAAGAGACCCAGTACTTC
few	TRBV5-6	.	TRBJ1-2	CASSLRGASNYGYTF	TGTGCCAGCAGCCTGAGGGGCGCTTCTAACTATGGCTACACCTTC
few	TRBV3-1	TRBD1	TRBJ1-2	CASSPRQGAGNYGYTF	TGTGCCAGCAGCCCAAGACAGGGGGCGGGGAACTATGGCTACACCTTC
few	TRBV12-3/TRBV12-4	.	TRBJ1-1	CASSYVEGGRRGNTEAFF	TGTGCCAGCAGTTACGTGGAAGGGGGGCGCAGGGGGAACACTGAAGCTTTCTTT
.	TRBV4-3	.	TRBJ1-4	CASSQGAGRRTNEKLFF	TGCGCCAGCAGCCAAGGTGCAGGGCGTAGAACTAATGAAAAACTGTTTTTT
.	TRBV10-3	TRBD1	TRBJ1-1	CAIRGDRVTEAFF	TGTGCCATCAGGGGCGACAGGGTTACTGAAGCTTTCTTT
.	TRBV5-1	.	TRBJ2-1	CASSSGQSDNEQFF	TGCGCCAGCAGCTCCGGACAATCCGACAATGAGCAGTTCTTC
.	TRBV9	.	TRBJ1-4	CASSVLEKLFF	TGTGCCAGCAGCGTTCTTGAAAAACTGTTTTTT
few	TRBV10-3	.	TRBJ1-6	CAISEEGDHNSPLHF	TGTGCCATCAGTGAGGAAGGGGATCACAATTCACCCCTCCACTTT
.	TRBV18	.	TRBJ2-7	CASSPTGGPYEQYF	TGTGCCAGCTCACCTACTGGGGGACCCTACGAGCAGTACTTC
few	TRBV12-3/TRBV12-4	TRBD1	TRBJ1-6	CASSPRTGVGSPLHF	TGTGCCAGCAGTCCCCGGACAGGGGTCGGATCACCCCTCCACTTT
few	TRBV5-8	.	TRBJ2-6	CASSRGQPSSGANVLTF	TGTGCCAGCAGCCGAGGACAGCCCAGCTCTGGGGCCAACGTCCTGACTTTC
few	TRBV10-1	.	TRBJ2-1	CASSDGSYFSYNEQFF	TGCGCCAGCAGTGATGGAAGCTACTTCTCCTACAATGAGCAGTTCTTC
.	TRBV5-1	TRBD1	TRBJ2-7	CASSLDWDREGINYEQYF	TGCGCCAGCAGCTTGGATTGGGACAGGGAAGGAATTAACTACGAGCAGTACTTC
.	TRBV27	TRBD1	TRBJ1-6	CASSLTGESTPLHF	TGTGCCAGCAGTTTAACAGGGGAATCGACACCCCTCCACTTT
.	TRBV11-2	.	TRBJ2-1	CASSLGLMGQFF	TGTGCCAGCAGCTTAGGGCTAATGGGGCAGTTCTTC
few	TRBV20-1	.	TRBJ2-5	CSARRRLETQYF	TGCAGTGCCAGGCGGCGCCTCGAGACCCAGTACTTC
few	TRBV20-1	.	TRBJ2-2	CSAEIRNTGELFF	TGCAGTGCTGAGATCAGGAACACCGGGGAGCTGTTTTTT
.	TRBV14	.	TRBJ1-1	CASSHQGYTEAFF	TGTGCCAGCAGCCACCAGGGGTACACTGAAGCTTTCTTT
.	TRBV20-1	.	TRBJ1-1	CSASGEGGTEAFF	TGCAGTGCTAGTGGGGAGGGAGGGACTGAAGCTTTCTTT
.	TRBV12-3/TRBV12-4	.	TRBJ2-7	CASSLGVGVGPGRREQYF	TGTGCCAGCAGTTTGGGCGTGGGGGTCGGACCCGGGCGGCGCGAGCAGTACTTC
.	TRBV6-2/TRBV6-3	TRBD2	TRBJ2-1	CASSVPRTSHEQFF	TGTGCCAGCAGTGTTCCTCGGACTAGTCACGAGCAGTTCTTC
.	TRBV7-9	.	TRBJ1-5	CASSSNGVGQPQHF	TGTGCCAGCAGCTCGAACGGGGTAGGACAGCCCCAGCATTTT
.	TRBV7-7	.	TRBJ1-3	CASSPLTGNTIYF	TGTGCTAGCAGCCCCCTAACAGGAAACACCATATATTTT
few	TRBV9	.	TRBJ1-2	CASSAIQGTGYTF	TGTGCCAGCAGCGCGATACAGGGAACGGGCTACACCTTC
.	TRBV7-2	.	TRBJ2-7	CASSLEGGQWGEQYF	TGTGCCAGCAGCTTAGAGGGGGGACAATGGGGCGAGCAGTACTTC
.	TRBV9	.	TRBJ2-3	CASAADPGDTQYF	TGTGCCAGCGCGGCAGACCCCGGGGATACGCAGTATTTT
.	TRBV11-3	.	TRBJ2-7	CASSFLGGIDEQYF	TGTGCCAGCAGCTTCCTCGGGGGAATAGACGAGCAGTACTTC
few	TRBV20-1	TRBD1	TRBJ2-1	CSAIGGSSYNEQFF	TGCAGTGCCATAGGGGGCTCCTCCTACAATGAGCAGTTCTTC
few	TRBV29-1	.	TRBJ2-7	CSVVWQTSEQYF	TGCAGCGTTGTGTGGCAGACTAGTGAGCAGTACTTC
.	TRBV14	.	TRBJ2-1	CASSTLGVYNEQFF	TGTGCCAGCAGCACCCTAGGCGTATACAATGAGCAGTTCTTC
few	TRBV12-3/TRBV12-4	TRBD1	TRBJ2-7	CASSGTGGFSYEQYF	TGTGCCAGCAGTGGGACAGGGGGCTTTTCTTACGAGCAGTACTTC
.	TRBV20-1	TRBD2	TRBJ2-7	CSAGSTSGAYEQYF	TGCAGTGCTGGATCGACTAGCGGAGCCTACGAGCAGTACTTC
.	TRBV14	.	TRBJ2-1	CASSQELGSNEQFF	TGTGCCAGCAGCCAAGAATTGGGGAGCAATGAGCAGTTCTTC
few	TRBV5-1	.	TRBJ2-7	CASRWGPAREQYF	TGCGCCAGCCGGTGGGGCCCTGCACGGGAGCAGTACTTC
.	TRBV6-2/TRBV6-3	TRBD2	TRBJ2-1	CASRYHHLRAGDTNEQFF	TGTGCCAGCAGATATCACCATTTGAGGGCGGGAGATACCAATGAGCAGTTCTTC
.	TRBV7-2	TRBD1	TRBJ2-7	CASSLGTGRSYEQYF	TGTGCCAGCAGCTTAGGGACAGGGAGGTCCTACGAGCAGTACTTC
.	TRBV5-1	.	TRBJ2-3	CASSLLPGSSDTQYF	TGCGCCAGCAGCCTACTGCCGGGATCGTCAGATACGCAGTATTTT
few	TRBV5-1	.	TRBJ2-5	CASRPGGAETQYF	TGCGCCAGCAGACCCGGTGGGGCAGAGACCCAGTACTTC
few	TRBV12-3/TRBV12-4	.	TRBJ1-1	CASSYLGPAFF	TGTGCCAGCAGTTACCTGGGACCAGCTTTCTTT
.	TRBV5-1	TRBD1	TRBJ1-1	CASRDRGVNTEAFF	TGCGCCAGCAGGGACAGGGGAGTAAACACTGAAGCTTTCTTT
.	TRBV6-5	TRBD2	TRBJ2-3	CASSYSRGVVDTQYF	TGTGCCAGCAGTTACTCGCGGGGGGTGGTGGATACGCAGTATTTT
many	TRBV7-9	TRBD2	TRBJ2-1	CASSGSYNEQFF	TGTGCTTCTAGCGGGAGCTACAATGAGCAGTTCTTC
.	TRBV5-5	.	TRBJ2-7	CASSHGPPCEQYF	TGTGCCAGCAGCCATGGGCCCCCCTGCGAGCAGTACTTC
.	TRBV19	.	TRBJ1-1	CASSMSGRTEAFF	TGTGCCAGTAGTATGTCAGGCAGGACTGAAGCTTTCTTT
.	TRBV7-9	.	TRBJ1-6	CATQTGWGNSPLHF	TGTGCCACTCAAACAGGGTGGGGTAATTCACCCCTCCACTTT
.	TRBV28	TRBD1	TRBJ1-2	CASSSGQGVIGYTF	TGTGCCAGCAGTTCCGGACAGGGTGTCATCGGCTACACCTTC
few	TRBV7-2	.	TRBJ2-7	CASSLDPQRARYEQYF	TGTGCCAGCAGCTTAGATCCCCAGCGGGCCCGCTACGAGCAGTACTTC
.	TRBV5-1	TRBD1	TRBJ1-1	CASAGQDGTEAFF	TGCGCCAGCGCGGGACAGGACGGCACTGAAGCTTTCTTT
few	TRBV10-3	.	TRBJ2-5	CAIRGTGETQYF	TGTGCCATCAGGGGGACTGGAGAGACCCAGTACTTC
few	TRBV6-5	TRBD1	TRBJ2-5	CASSYGAGGFQETQYF	TGTGCCAGCAGTTACGGGGCAGGGGGCTTCCAAGAGACCCAGTACTTC
.	TRBV9	.	TRBJ2-6	CASSVDPSSGANVLTF	TGTGCCAGCAGCGTGGACCCGAGCTCTGGGGCCAACGTCCTGACTTTC
once	TRBV27	TRBD2	TRBJ2-7	CASSIRRVTRGLVYEQYF	TGTGCCAGCAGTATTAGGAGGGTGACCCGGGGACTAGTCTACGAGCAGTACTTC
few	TRBV5-1	TRBD1	TRBJ1-5	CASSRQGGDQPQHF	TGCGCCAGCAGCCGACAGGGAGGGGATCAGCCCCAGCATTTT
.	TRBV29-1	.	TRBJ1-5	CSVGGAAQPQHF	TGCAGCGTCGGGGGGGCAGCTCAGCCCCAGCATTTT
.	TRBV29-1	.	TRBJ1-1	CSVQQGEYTEAFF	TGCAGCGTTCAACAGGGAGAATACACTGAAGCTTTCTTT
few	TRBV30	TRBD2	TRBJ2-1	CAWSSPRTSGITSAYNEQFF	TGTGCCTGGAGTTCGCCACGGACTAGCGGGATAACCTCAGCCTACAATGAGCAGTTCTTC
.	TRBV10-1	TRBD1	TRBJ2-1	CASSDGTGGHEQFF	TGCGCCAGCAGTGATGGGACAGGGGGCCATGAGCAGTTCTTC